The 10 T cell receptor beta chains presented below share a single source sample, sequenced in a study of shared clonotypes between healthy human individuals. Repertoires were generated with immunoSEQ multiplex PCR, while TCRdb's copy carries only in-frame clones and drops some. The sample includes 640,000 or so clones, about 78% of them seen just once. Input material: memory CD4+ T cells sorted from blood. Subset meaning: CD45RA-negative fraction. These receptors came from a woman in her thirties in good health.

The J gene is TRBJ2-1, the V gene TRBV27; 8 nucleotides line up with TRBD2. The germline CDR1 and CDR2 sequences are MNHEY and SMNVEV (reference sequence). This CDR3 is 15 amino acids long. V was clipped by 8 bases and J by 4 bases; unmatched bases: 10. The CDR3, as DNA: TGTGCCAGCGGACTTCATAGCGGGGCGTACAATGAGCAGTTCTTC. Protein product: CASGLHSGAYNEQFF.

The sample holds one count of this clone. V gene TRBV6-1 combines with J gene TRBJ2-6; possibly TRBD1 for D (5 bases). In germline, CDR1 is MNHNS, CDR2 SASEGT. This CDR3 region has 16 residues. V dropped 2 bases and J dropped 3 bases, with 11 bases sitting between them. This CDR3 reads CASSENWGIGANVLTF. In DNA form, the CDR3 reads TGTGCCAGCAGTGAAAATTGGGGCATTGGGGCCAACGTCCTGACTTTC.

The J gene is TRBJ1-3, the V gene TRBV28; the D is unclear. V was clipped by 10 bases and J by 0 bases, with 16 bases between them. Germline CDR1 and CDR2: MDHEN and SYDVKM. The CDR3 is made up of 15 amino acids. The chain's CDR3 is CATIGALSSGNTIYF. The CDR3 DNA sequence: TGTGCCACCATAGGAGCCCTGAGCTCTGGAAACACCATATATTTT. Together with reference TRBV28 and TRBJ1-3, the CDR3 gives the full variable domain: DVKVTQSSRYLVKRTGEKVFLECVQDMDHENMFWYRQDPGLGLRLIYFSYDVKMKEKGDIPEGYSVSREKKERFSLILESASTNQTSMYLCATIGALSSGNTIYFGEGSWLTVV.

The V and J genes are TRBV5-1 and TRBJ2-3, with 16 bases matching TRBD2. J was trimmed by 2 bases and V by 4 bases; bases with no gene match: 4. CDR3 size: 17 residues. The V gene's germline CDR1 is SGHRS and CDR2 YFSETQ. CDR3: CASSMGLAGGFTDTQYF. The CDR3 DNA reads TGCGCCAGCAGCATGGGACTAGCGGGAGGGTTCACAGATACGCAGTATTTT.

The rearrangement joins TRBV5-1 to TRBJ2-7; 10 bases fit TRBD1. The V gene end was trimmed by 3 bases and the J gene end by 3 bases; junction bases not matched to a gene: 9. The CDR3 has 16 residues. The germline gives CDR1 SGHRS, CDR2 YFSETQ. The chain's CDR3 is CASSSIPGQGFYEQYF. Here the CDR3 DNA reads TGCGCCAGCAGCTCAATACCGGGACAGGGGTTCTACGAGCAGTACTTC.

This sequence joins TRBV27 and TRBJ2-1; D is unresolved. The CDR3 is made up of 14 amino acids. Trimming shortened V by 5 bases and J by 6 bases, and 14 bases separated the two germline ends. Germline values: CDR1 MNHEY, CDR2 SMNVEV (reference sequence). CDR3 DNA: TGTGCCAGCAGTGCCTCTTACGGATTCAATGAGCAGTTCTTC. Amino acid sequence: CASSASYGFNEQFF.

This clone was observed a handful of times. This chain uses TRBV6-5 with TRBJ2-7, with 8 bases lining up with TRBD2. The CDR3 runs 15 residues. V dropped 6 bases and J dropped 6; count of bases not matched to a gene: 13. The germline CDR1 and CDR2 sequences are MNHEY and SVGAGI. Written as DNA, the CDR3 is TGTGCCAGCAGCTCCCCAGCGGGAGTGGTGCGCGAGCAGTACTTC. This translates into CASSSPAGVVREQYF.

The chain combines TRBV5-1 with TRBJ1-1; possibly TRBD1 for D (5 bases). Germline loops: CDR1 SGHRS, CDR2 YFSETQ. V lost 5 bases, J lost 5 bases, and 22 bases lay in between. This CDR3 region has 16 residues. The CDR3 here is CASSPRSGMRWTEAFF. As DNA, the CDR3 is TGCGCCAGCAGTCCACGATCAGGGATGAGATGGACTGAAGCTTTCTTT. Supplemented by reference TRBV5-1 and TRBJ1-1, the full variable domain reads KAGVTQTPRYLIKTRGQQVTLSCSPISGHRSVSWYQQTPGQGLQFLFEYFSETQRNKGNFPGRFSGRQFSNSRSEMNVSTLELGDSALYLCASSPRSGMRWTEAFFGQGTRLTVV.

The chain uses TRBV15 and TRBJ2-3, with D unclear. The germline V gene encodes CDR1 LNHNV and CDR2 YYDKDF (reference sequence). The CDR3 is 15 amino acids. V lost 0 bases, J lost 4 bases, and 11 bases lay in between. The CDR3: CATSRDGIRADTQYF. CDR3 in DNA: TGTGCCACCAGCAGAGATGGGATTAGGGCAGATACGCAGTATTTT.

V is TRBV5-1 and J is TRBJ2-4, with 8 bases identical to TRBD2. The CDR3 extends over 15 amino acids. Per germline, CDR1 SGHRS and CDR2 YFSETQ. The V and J ends lost 4 bases and 9 bases, in that order; junction bases with no gene match: 12. CDR3 sequence reads: CASSLPRAGGGIQYF. The CDR3 coding sequence is TGCGCCAGCAGCCTCCCGCGGGCGGGAGGTGGCATTCAGTACTTC.